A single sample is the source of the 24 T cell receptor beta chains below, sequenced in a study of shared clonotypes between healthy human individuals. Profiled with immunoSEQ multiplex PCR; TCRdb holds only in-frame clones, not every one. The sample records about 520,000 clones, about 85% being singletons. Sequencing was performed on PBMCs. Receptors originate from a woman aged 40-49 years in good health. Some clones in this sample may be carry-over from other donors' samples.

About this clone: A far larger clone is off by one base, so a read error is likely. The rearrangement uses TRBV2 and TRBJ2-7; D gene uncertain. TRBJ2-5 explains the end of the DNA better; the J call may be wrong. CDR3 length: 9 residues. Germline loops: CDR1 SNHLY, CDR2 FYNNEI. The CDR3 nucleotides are TGTGCCAGCAGGGGGACCCAGTACTTC. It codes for CASRGTQYF.

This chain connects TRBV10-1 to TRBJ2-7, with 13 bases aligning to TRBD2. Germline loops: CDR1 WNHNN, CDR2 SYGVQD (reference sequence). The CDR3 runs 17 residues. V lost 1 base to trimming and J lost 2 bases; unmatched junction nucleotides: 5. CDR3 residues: CASSEFPGLAGPYEQYF. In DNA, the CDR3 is TGCGCCAGCAGTGAGTTCCCGGGACTAGCGGGGCCCTACGAGCAGTACTTC.

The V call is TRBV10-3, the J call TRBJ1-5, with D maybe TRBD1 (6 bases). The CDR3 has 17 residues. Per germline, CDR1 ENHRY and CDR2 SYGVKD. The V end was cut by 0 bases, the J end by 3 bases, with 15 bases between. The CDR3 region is CAISESFRGAVNQPQHF. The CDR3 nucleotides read TGTGCCATCAGTGAGTCGTTTCGGGGGGCAGTCAATCAGCCCCAGCATTTT.

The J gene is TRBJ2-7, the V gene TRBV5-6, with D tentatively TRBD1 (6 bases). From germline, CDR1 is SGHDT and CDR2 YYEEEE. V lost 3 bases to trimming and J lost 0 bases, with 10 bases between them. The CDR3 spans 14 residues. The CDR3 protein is CASSSTGSSYEQYF. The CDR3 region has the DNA TGTGCCAGCAGCTCGACAGGCAGCTCCTACGAGCAGTACTTC.

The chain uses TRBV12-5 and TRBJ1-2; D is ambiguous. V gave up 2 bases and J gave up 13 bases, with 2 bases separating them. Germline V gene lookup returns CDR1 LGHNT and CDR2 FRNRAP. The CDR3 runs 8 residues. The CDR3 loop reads CASGLCTF. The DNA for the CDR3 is TGTGCTAGTGGTTTGTGCACCTTC.

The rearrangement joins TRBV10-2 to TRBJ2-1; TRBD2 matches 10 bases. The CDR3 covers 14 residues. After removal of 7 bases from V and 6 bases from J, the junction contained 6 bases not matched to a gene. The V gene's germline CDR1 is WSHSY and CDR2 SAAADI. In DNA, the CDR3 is TGCGCCAGCATTCTAGCGGGAGCGGGCAATGAGCAGTTCTTC. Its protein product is CASILAGAGNEQFF.

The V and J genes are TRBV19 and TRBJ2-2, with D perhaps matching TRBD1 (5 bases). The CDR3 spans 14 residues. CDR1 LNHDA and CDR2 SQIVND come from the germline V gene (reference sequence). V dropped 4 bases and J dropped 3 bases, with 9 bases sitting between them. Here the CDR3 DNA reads TGTGCCAGTAGTACCGACAGAGACACCGGGGAGCTGTTTTTT. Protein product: CASSTDRDTGELFF.

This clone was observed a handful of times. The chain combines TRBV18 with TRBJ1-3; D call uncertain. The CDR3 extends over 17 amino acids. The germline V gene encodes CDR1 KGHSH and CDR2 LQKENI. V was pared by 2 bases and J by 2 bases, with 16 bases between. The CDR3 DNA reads TGTGCCAGCTCACCATCTTATACAACAACCGCTGGAAACACCATATATTTT. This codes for CASSPSYTTTAGNTIYF. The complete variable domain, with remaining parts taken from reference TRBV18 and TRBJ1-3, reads NAGVMQNPRHLVRRRGQEARLRCSPMKGHSHVYWYRQLPEEGLKFMVYLQKENIIDESGMPKERFSAEFPKEGPSILRIQQVVRGDSAAYFCASSPSYTTTAGNTIYFGEGSWLTVV.

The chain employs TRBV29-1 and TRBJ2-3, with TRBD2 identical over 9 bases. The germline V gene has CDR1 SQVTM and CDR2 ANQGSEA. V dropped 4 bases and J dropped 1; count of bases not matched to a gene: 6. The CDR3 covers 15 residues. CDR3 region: CSVVKASGGTDTQYF. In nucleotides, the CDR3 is TGCAGCGTTGTAAAGGCTAGCGGGGGCACAGATACGCAGTATTTT.

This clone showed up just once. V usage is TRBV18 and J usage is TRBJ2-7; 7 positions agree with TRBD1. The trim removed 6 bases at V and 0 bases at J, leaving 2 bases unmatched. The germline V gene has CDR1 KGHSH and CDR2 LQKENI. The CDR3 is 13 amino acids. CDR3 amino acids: CASSGTDSYEQYF. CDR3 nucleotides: TGTGCCAGCTCCGGGACAGACTCCTACGAGCAGTACTTC.

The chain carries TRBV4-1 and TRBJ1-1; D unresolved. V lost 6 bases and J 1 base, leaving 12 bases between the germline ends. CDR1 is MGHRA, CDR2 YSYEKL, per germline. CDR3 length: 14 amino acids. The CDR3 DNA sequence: TGCGCCAGCAGAGGTCTTTTGAAGAACACTGAAGCTTTCTTT. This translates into CASRGLLKNTEAFF.

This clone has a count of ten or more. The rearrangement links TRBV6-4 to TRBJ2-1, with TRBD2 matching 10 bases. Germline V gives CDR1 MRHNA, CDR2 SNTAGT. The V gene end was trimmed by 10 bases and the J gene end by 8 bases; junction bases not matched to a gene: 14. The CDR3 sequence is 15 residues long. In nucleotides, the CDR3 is TGTGCCACTTCCGTCCTGGCTAGCGGGAGTCATGAGCAGTTCTTC. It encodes CATSVLASGSHEQFF.

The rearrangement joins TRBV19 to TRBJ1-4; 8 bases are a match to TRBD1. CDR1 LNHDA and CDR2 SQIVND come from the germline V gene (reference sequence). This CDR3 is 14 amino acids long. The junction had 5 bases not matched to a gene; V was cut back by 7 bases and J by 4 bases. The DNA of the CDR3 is TGTGCCAGTACCGTACAGGGGGGTAATGAAAAACTGTTTTTT. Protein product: CASTVQGGNEKLFF. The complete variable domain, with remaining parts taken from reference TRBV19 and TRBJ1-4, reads DGGITQSPKYLFRKEGQNVTLSCEQNLNHDAMYWYRQDPGQGLRLIYYSQIVNDFQKGDIAEGYSVSREKKESFPLTVTSAQKNPTAFYLCASTVQGGNEKLFFGSGTQLSVL.

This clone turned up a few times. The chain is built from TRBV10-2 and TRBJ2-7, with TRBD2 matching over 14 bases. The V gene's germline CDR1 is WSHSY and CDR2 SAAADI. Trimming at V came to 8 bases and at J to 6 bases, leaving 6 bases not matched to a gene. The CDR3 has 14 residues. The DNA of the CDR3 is TGCGCCAGCCGACTAGCGGGAGGGCCAGCCGAGCAGTACTTC. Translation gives CASRLAGGPAEQYF.

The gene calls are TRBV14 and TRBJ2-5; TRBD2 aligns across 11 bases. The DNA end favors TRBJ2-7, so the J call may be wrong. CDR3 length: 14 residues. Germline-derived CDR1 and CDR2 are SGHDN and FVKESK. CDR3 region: CASSRGLAVYEQYF. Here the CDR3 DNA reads TGTGCCAGCAGCCGGGGACTAGCGGTCTACGAGCAGTACTTC.

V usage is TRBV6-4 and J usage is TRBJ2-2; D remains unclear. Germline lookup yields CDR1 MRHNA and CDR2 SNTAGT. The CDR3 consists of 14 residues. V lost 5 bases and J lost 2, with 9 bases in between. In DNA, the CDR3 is TGTGCCAGCAGTCCGGACCACAACACCGGGGAGCTGTTTTTT. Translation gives CASSPDHNTGELFF.

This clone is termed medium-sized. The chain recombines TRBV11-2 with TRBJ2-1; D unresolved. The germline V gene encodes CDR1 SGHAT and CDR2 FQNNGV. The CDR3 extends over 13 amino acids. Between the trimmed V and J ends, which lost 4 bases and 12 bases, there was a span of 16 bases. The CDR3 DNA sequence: TGTGCCAGCAGCTCCAACCCAATGGGCGGGCAGTTCTTC. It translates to CASSSNPMGGQFF. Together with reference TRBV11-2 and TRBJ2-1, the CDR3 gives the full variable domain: EAGVAQSPRYKIIEKRQSVAFWCNPISGHATLYWYQQILGQGPKLLIQFQNNGVVDDSQLPKDRFSAERLKGVDSTLKIQPAKLEDSAVYLCASSSNPMGGQFFGPGTRLTVL.

In nucleotides, the CDR3 is TGTGCCAGCAGCTATTTAGCTCCAGATACGCAGTATTTT. Translation gives CASSYLAPDTQYF. The genes are TRBV27 and TRBJ2-3; D is uncertain. The V end lost 6 bases, the J end lost 4 bases, and 11 bases lay between the germline ends. The CDR3 extends over 13 amino acids. Germline V gene sequence: CDR1 MNHEY, CDR2 SMNVEV (reference sequence).

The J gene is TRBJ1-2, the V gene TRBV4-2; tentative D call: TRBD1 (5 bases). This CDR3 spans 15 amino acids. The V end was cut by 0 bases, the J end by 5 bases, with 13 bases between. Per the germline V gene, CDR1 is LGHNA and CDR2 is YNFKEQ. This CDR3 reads CASSQEGAGRYGYTF. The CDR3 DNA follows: TGTGCCAGCAGCCAAGAAGGGGCAGGGAGGTATGGCTACACCTTC.

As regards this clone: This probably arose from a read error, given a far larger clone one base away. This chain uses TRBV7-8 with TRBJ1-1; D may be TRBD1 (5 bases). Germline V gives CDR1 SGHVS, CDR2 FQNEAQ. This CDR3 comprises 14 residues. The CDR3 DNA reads TGTGCCAGCAGCTTACAGGGAGGTATCACTGAAGCTTCCTTT. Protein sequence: CASSLQGGITEASF.

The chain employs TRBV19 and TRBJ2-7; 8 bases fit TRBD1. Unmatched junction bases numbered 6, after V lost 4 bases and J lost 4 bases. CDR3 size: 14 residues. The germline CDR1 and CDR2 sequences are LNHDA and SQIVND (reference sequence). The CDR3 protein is CASSTTGQDYEQYF. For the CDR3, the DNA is TGTGCCAGTAGTACTACGGGACAGGATTACGAGCAGTACTTC.

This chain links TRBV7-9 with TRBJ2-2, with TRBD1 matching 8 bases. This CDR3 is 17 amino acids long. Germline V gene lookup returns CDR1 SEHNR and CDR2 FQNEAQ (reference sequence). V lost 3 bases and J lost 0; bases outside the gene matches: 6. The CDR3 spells CASSFRGPFSNTGELFF. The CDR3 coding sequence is TGTGCCAGCAGCTTCAGGGGGCCCTTTTCGAACACCGGGGAGCTGTTTTTT.

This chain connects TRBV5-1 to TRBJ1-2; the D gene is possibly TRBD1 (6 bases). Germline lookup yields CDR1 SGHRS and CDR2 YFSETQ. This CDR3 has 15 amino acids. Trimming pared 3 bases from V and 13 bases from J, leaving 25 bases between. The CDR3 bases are TGCGCCAGCAGCTCCCTATTCGTACAGGGTACTGAGACCACCTTC. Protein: CASSSLFVQGTETTF.

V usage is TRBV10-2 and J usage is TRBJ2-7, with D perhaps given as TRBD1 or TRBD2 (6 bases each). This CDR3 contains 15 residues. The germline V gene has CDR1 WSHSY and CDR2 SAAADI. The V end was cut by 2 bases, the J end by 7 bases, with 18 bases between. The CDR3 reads CASSEDGGDLGEQYF. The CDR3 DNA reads TGCGCCAGCAGTGAGGACGGGGGCGATTTGGGTGAGCAGTACTTC.